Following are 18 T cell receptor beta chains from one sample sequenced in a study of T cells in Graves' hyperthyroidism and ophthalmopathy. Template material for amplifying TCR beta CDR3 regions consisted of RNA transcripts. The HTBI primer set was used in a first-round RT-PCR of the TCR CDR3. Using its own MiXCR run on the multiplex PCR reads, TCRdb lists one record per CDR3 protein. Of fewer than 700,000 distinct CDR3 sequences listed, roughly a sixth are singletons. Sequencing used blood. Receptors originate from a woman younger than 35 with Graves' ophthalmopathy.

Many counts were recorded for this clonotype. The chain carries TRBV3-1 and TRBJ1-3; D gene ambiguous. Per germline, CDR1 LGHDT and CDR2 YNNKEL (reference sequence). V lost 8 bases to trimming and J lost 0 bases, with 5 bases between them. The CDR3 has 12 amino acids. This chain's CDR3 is CASGTSGNTIYF. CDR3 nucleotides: TGTGCCAGCGGCACCTCTGGAAACACCATATATTTT.

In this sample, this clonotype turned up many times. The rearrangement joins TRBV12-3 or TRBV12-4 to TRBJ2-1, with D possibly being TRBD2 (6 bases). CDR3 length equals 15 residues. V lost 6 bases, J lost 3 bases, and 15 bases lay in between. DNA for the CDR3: TGTGCCAGCAGCATACCCGGGACTGTCTACAATGAGCAGTTCTTC. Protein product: CASSIPGTVYNEQFF.

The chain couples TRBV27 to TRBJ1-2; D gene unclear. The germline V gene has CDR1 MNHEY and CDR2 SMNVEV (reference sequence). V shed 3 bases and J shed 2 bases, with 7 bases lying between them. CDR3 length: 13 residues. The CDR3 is CASSFGENYGYTF. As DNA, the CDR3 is TGTGCCAGCAGTTTCGGAGAAAACTATGGCTACACCTTC.

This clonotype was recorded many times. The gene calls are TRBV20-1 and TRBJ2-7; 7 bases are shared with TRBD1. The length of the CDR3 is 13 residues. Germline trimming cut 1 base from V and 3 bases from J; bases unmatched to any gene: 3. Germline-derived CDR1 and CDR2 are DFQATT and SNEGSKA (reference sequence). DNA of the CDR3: TGCAGTGCTAGAGGGGACAGTGGCTACGAGCAGTACTTC. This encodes CSARGDSGYEQYF.

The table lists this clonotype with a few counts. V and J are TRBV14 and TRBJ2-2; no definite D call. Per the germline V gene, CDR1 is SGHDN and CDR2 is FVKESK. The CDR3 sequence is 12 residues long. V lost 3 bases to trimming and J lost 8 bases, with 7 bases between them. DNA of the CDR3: TGTGCCAGCAGCCACGGACCTGGGGAGCTGTTTTTT. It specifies CASSHGPGELFF. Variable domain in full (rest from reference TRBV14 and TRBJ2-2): EAGVTQFPSHSVIEKGQTVTLRCDPISGHDNLYWYRRVMGKEIKFLLHFVKESKQDESGMPNNRFLAERTGGTYSTLKVQPAELEDSGVYFCASSHGPGELFFGEGSRLTVL.

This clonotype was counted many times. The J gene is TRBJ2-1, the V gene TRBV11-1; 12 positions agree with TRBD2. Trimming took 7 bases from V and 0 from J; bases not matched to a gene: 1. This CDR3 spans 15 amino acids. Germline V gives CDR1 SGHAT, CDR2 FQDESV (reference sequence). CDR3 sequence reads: CASTTSGSSYNEQFF. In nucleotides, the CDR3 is TGTGCCAGCACGACTAGCGGGAGCTCCTACAATGAGCAGTTCTTC.

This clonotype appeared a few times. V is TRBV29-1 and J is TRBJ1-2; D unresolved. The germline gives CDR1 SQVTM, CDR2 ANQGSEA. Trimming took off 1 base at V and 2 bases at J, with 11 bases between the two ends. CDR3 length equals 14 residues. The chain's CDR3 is CSVEGPGINYGYTF. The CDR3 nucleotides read TGCAGCGTTGAAGGTCCCGGGATCAACTATGGCTACACCTTC.

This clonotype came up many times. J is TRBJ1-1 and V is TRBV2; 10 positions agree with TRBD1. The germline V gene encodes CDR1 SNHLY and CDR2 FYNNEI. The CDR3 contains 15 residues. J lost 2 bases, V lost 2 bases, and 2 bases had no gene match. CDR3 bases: TGTGCCAGCAGTGAACTGACAGGGGGCAACACTGAAGCTTTCTTT. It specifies CASSELTGGNTEAFF.

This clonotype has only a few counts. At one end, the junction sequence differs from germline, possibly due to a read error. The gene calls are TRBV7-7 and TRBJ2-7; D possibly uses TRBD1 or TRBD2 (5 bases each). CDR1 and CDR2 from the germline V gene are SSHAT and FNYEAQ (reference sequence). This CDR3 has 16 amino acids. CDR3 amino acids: CASRQGWGSLYEGQYF. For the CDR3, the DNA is TGTGCTAGCAGACAAGGATGGGGGAGTCTCTACGAAGGGCAGTACTTC.

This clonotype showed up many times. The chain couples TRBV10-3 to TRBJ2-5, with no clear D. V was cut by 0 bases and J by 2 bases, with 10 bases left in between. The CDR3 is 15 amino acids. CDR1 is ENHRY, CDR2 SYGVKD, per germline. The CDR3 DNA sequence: TGTGCCATCAGTGAGTCTTCCACAATACAAGAGACCCAGTACTTC. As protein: CAISESSTIQETQYF.

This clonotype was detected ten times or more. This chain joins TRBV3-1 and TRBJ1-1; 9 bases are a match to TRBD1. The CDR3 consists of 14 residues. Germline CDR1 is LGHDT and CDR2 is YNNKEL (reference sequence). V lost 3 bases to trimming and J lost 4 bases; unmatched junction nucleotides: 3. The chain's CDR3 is CASSQGTGSTEAFF. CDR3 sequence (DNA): TGTGCCAGCAGCCAGGGGACAGGGAGCACTGAAGCTTTCTTT.

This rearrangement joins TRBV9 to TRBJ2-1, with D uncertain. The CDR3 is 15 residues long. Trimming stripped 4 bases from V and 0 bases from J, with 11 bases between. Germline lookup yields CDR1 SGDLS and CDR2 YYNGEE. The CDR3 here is CASSSIGSSYNEQFF. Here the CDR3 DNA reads TGTGCCAGCAGCTCGATCGGTAGCTCCTACAATGAGCAGTTCTTC.

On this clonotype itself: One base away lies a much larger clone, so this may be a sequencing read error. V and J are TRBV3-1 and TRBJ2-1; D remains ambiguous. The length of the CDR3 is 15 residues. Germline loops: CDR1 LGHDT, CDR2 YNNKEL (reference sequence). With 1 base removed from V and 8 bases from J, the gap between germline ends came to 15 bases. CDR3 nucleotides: TGTGCCAGCAGCCAAGTTCTCCCGCCGGGCGATGAGCAGTTCTTC. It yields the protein CASSQVLPPGDEQFF.

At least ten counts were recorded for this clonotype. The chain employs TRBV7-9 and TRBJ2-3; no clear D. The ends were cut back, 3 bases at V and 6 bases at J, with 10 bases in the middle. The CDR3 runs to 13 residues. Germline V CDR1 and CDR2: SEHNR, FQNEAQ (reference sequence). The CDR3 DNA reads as TGTGCCAGCAGCTTTCCGGAGTCTGATACGCAGTATTTT. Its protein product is CASSFPESDTQYF.

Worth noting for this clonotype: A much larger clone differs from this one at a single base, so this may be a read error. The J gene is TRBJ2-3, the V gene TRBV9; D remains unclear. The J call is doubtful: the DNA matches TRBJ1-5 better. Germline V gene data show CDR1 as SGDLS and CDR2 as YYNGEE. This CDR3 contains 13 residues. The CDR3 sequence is CASSVVDTDTQHF. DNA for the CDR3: TGTGCCAGCAGCGTAGTAGACACAGATACGCAGCATTTT.

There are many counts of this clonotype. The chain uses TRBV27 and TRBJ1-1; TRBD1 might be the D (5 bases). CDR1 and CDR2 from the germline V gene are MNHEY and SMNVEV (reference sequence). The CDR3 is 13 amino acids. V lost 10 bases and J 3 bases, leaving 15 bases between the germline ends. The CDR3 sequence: CATSGGGDTEAFF. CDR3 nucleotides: TGTGCCACTTCGGGGGGAGGGGACACTGAAGCTTTCTTT.

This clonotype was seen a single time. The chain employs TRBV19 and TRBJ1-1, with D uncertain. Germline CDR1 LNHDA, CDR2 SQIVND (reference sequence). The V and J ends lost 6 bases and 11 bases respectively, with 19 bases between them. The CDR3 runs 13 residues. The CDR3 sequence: CASSHGPTAAAFF. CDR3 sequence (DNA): TGTGCCAGTAGCCATGGACCAACAGCCGCGGCTTTCTTT.

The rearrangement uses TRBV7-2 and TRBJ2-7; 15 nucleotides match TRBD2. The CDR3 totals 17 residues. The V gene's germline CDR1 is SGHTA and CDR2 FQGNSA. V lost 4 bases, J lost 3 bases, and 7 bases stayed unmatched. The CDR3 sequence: CASSYVGLAGGIYEQYF. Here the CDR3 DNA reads TGTGCCAGCAGCTATGTGGGACTAGCGGGGGGAATCTACGAGCAGTACTTC. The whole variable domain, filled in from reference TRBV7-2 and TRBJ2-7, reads GAGVSQSPSNKVTEKGKDVELRCDPISGHTALYWYRQSLGQGLEFLIYFQGNSAPDKSGLPSDRFSAERTGGSVSTLTIQRTQQEDSAVYLCASSYVGLAGGIYEQYFGPGTRLTVT.